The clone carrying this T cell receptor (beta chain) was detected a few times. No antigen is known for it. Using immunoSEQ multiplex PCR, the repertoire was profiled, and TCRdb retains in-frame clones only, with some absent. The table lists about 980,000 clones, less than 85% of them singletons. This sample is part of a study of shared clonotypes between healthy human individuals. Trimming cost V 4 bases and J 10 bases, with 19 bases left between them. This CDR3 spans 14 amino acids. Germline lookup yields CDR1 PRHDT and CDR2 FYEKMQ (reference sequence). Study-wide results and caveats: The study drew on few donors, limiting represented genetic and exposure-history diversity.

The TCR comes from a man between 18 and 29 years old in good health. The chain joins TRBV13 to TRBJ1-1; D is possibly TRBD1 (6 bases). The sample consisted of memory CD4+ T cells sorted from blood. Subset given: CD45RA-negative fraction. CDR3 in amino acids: CASSWRGAPQAAFF. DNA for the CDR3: TGTGCCAGCAGCTGGCGGGGGGCTCCTCAGGCAGCTTTCTTT.